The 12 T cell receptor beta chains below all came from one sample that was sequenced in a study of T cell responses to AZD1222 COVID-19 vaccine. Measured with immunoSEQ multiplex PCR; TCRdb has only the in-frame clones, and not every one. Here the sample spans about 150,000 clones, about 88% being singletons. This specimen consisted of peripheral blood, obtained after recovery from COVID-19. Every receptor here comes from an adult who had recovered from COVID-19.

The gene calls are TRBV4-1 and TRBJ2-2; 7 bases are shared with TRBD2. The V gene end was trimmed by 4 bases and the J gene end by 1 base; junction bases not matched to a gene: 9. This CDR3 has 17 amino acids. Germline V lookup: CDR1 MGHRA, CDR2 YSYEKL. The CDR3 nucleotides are TGCGCCAGCAGCCTCTGGTCGTGGGGGGGGAACACCGGGGAGCTGTTTTTT. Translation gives CASSLWSWGGNTGELFF.

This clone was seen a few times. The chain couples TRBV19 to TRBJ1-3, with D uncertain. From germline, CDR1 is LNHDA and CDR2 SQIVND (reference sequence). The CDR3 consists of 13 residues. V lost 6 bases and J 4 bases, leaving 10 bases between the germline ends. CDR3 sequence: CASSRSGGNTIYF. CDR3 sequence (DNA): TGTGCCAGTAGCCGGTCCGGGGGAAACACCATATATTTT.

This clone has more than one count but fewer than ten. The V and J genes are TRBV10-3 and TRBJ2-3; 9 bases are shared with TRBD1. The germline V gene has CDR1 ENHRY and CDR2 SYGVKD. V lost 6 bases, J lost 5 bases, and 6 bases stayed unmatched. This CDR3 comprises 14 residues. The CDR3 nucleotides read TGTGCCATCAGGGCACAGGGGGCAATAGATACGCAGTATTTT. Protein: CAIRAQGAIDTQYF.

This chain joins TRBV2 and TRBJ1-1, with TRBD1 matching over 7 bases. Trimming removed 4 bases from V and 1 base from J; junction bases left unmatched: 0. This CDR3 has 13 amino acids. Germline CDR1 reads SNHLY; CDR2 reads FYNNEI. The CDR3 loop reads CASSGDRNTEAFF. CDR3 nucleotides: TGTGCCAGCAGTGGGGACAGGAACACTGAAGCTTTCTTT.

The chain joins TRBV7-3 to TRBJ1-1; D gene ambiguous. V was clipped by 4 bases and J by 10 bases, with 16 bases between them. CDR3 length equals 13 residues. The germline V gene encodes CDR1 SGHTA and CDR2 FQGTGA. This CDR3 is CASSSEASRTAFF. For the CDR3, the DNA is TGTGCCAGCAGCTCCGAGGCCTCTCGAACAGCTTTCTTT.

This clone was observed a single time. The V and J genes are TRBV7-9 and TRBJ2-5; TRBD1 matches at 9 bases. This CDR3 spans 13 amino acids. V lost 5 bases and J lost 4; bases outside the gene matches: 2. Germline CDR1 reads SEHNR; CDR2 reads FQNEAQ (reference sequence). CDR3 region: CASSRGQGETQYF. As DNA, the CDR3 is TGTGCCAGCAGCAGGGGACAGGGAGAGACCCAGTACTTC.

CDR3 region: CASSQDGLSQETQYF. CDR3 bases: TGTGCCAGCAGCCAAGATGGACTTTCACAAGAGACCCAGTACTTC. The chain employs TRBV3-1 (or the pseudogene TRBV3-2) and TRBJ2-5, with D possibly being TRBD2 (5 bases). CDR1 LGHDT and CDR2 YNNKEL come from the germline V gene (reference sequence). This CDR3 contains 15 residues. Trimming cost V 0 bases and J 2 bases, with 10 bases left between them.

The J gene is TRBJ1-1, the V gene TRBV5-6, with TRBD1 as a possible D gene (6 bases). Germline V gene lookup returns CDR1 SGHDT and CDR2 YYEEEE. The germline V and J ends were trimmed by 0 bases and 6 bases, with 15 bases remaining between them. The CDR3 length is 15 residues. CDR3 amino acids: CASSLASGQGPEAFF. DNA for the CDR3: TGTGCCAGCAGCTTGGCCTCGGGACAAGGACCTGAAGCTTTCTTT.

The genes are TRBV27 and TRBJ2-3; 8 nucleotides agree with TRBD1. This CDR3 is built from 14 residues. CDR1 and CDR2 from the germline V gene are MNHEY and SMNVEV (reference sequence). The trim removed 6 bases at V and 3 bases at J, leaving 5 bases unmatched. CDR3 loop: CASRPGGGTDTQYF. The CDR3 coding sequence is TGTGCCAGCAGACCAGGGGGCGGGACAGATACGCAGTATTTT.

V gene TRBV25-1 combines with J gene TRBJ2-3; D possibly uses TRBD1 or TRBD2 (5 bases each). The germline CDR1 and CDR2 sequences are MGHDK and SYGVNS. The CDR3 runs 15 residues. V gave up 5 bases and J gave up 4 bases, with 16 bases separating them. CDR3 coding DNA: TGTGCCAGCAGTTCTGACTCCGGGGCTTCAGATACGCAGTATTTT. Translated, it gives CASSSDSGASDTQYF.

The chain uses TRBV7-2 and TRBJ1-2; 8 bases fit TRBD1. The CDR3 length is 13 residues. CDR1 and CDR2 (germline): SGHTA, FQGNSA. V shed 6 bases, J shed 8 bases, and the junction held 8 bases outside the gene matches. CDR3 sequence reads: CASSLDRVTGYTF. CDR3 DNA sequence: TGTGCCAGCAGTTTGGACAGGGTAACCGGCTACACCTTC.

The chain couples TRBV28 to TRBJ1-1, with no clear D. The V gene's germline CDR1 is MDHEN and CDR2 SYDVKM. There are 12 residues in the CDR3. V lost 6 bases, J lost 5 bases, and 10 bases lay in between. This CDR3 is CASSSHGTEAFF. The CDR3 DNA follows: TGTGCCAGCAGCTCCCATGGAACTGAAGCTTTCTTT.